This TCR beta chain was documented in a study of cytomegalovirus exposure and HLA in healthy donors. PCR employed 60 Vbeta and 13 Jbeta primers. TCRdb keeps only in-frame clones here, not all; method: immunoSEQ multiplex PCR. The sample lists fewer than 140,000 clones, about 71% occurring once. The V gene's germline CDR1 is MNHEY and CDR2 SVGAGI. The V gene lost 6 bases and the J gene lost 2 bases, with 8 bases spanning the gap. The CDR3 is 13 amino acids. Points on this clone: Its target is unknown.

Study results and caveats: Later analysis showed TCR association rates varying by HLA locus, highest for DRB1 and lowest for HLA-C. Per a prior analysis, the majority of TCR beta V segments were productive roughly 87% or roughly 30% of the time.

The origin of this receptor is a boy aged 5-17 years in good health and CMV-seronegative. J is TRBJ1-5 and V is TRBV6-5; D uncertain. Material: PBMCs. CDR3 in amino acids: CASSLSGNQPQHF. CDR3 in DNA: TGTGCCAGCAGCCTCAGTGGCAATCAGCCCCAGCATTTT.